The 29 T cell receptor beta chains given below trace back to one sample, sequenced in a study of blood T cell repertoires in COVID-19. Using immunoSEQ multiplex PCR, the repertoire was profiled, and TCRdb retains in-frame clones only, with some absent. The data hold 28,000 or so clones, with 82% observed a single time. The sample taken for sequencing was peripheral blood. These receptors were collected from a human donor in a cohort sampled during active COVID-19.

This clone was seen a handful of times. The rearrangement joins TRBV4-1 to TRBJ2-1; 12 bases map to TRBD2. The length of the CDR3 is 14 residues. Germline values: CDR1 MGHRA, CDR2 YSYEKL. V trimming: 8 bases; J trimming: 9 bases; junction bases outside the gene matches: 8. CDR3 sequence: CASSLAGGPGEQFF. CDR3 nucleotide sequence: TGCGCCAGCTCCCTAGCGGGGGGGCCGGGTGAGCAGTTCTTC.

This chain uses TRBV19 with TRBJ1-3; D unclear. V was pared by 4 bases and J by 4 bases, with 11 bases between. This CDR3 is 14 amino acids long. Germline CDR1 reads LNHDA; CDR2 reads SQIVND (reference sequence). CDR3 sequence (DNA): TGTGCCAGTAGTACCGTACGAGGGGGAAACACCATATATTTT. Its protein product is CASSTVRGGNTIYF.

This chain connects TRBV9 to TRBJ1-2, with 7 bases lining up with TRBD1. The CDR3 is made up of 13 amino acids. The J segment lost 4 bases and the V segment lost 4 bases, leaving 4 bases of the junction unmatched. The germline gives CDR1 SGDLS, CDR2 YYNGEE. In DNA form, the CDR3 reads TGTGCCAGCAGCCTTAACAGGGGCTATGGCTACACCTTC. Protein sequence: CASSLNRGYGYTF.

The chain carries TRBV7-9 and TRBJ2-1; TRBD2 agrees at 15 bases. The length of the CDR3 is 16 residues. After removal of 5 bases from V and 8 bases from J, the junction contained 7 bases not matched to a gene. CDR1 SEHNR and CDR2 FQNEAQ come from the germline V gene (reference sequence). For the CDR3, the DNA is TGTGCCAGCAGCAAACGGACTAGCGGGAGGGCCGATGAGCAGTTCTTC. Translation: CASSKRTSGRADEQFF.

V and J are TRBV29-1 and TRBJ2-2, with TRBD2 matching over 9 bases. V lost 8 bases and J lost 2; bases outside the gene matches: 6. Germline V gene sequence: CDR1 SQVTM, CDR2 ANQGSEA. The CDR3 contains 14 residues. CDR3 nucleotide sequence: TGCAGCACCCGTAGCGGGGGTAACACCGGGGAGCTGTTTTTT. It codes for CSTRSGGNTGELFF.

This rearrangement joins TRBV6-6 to TRBJ1-2, with 8 bases fitting TRBD1. From germline, CDR1 is MNHNY and CDR2 SVGAGI (reference sequence). The CDR3 extends over 16 amino acids. V was clipped by 6 bases and J by 2 bases; unmatched bases: 11. CDR3 in amino acids: CASSQIGGTGNYGYTF. CDR3 sequence (DNA): TGTGCCAGCAGCCAAATAGGCGGGACAGGCAACTATGGCTACACCTTC.

The rearrangement uses TRBV28 and TRBJ2-1; a possible D gene is TRBD2 (5 bases). The germline V and J ends were trimmed by 3 bases and 10 bases, with 13 bases remaining between them. CDR1 MDHEN and CDR2 SYDVKM come from the germline V gene. The CDR3 sequence is 13 residues long. The CDR3 region is CASSFRTPYEQFF. The CDR3 DNA reads TGTGCCAGCAGTTTTAGGACTCCTTACGAGCAGTTCTTC.

The J gene is TRBJ2-2, the V gene TRBV7-6, with a possible D match to TRBD2 (5 bases). Trimming took off 1 base at V and 4 bases at J, with 16 bases between the two ends. The CDR3 runs to 17 residues. Germline V CDR1 and CDR2: SGHVS, FNYEAQ. CDR3 in DNA: TGTGCCAGCAGCTTAGGGGCGGGCGGGCCGGGCACCGGGGAGCTGTTTTTT. This sequence encodes CASSLGAGGPGTGELFF.

The gene calls are TRBV19 and TRBJ2-7, with 10 bases lining up with TRBD2. V shed 3 bases, J shed 3 bases, and the junction held 5 bases outside the gene matches. Per germline, CDR1 LNHDA and CDR2 SQIVND (reference sequence). The CDR3 runs 15 residues. For the CDR3, the DNA is TGTGCCAGTAGTATTAAGCGGGAGGGCGGCTACGAGCAGTACTTC. Protein sequence: CASSIKREGGYEQYF.

This clone was seen once. The chain is built from TRBV12-5 and TRBJ2-1; D may be TRBD2 (5 bases). The V end lost 9 bases, the J end lost 6 bases, and 18 bases lay between the germline ends. Germline V gives CDR1 LGHNT, CDR2 FRNRAP. CDR3 size: 14 residues. DNA of the CDR3: TGTGCTAGGGACCCCGGGGAATCGATCAATGAGCAGTTCTTC. Amino acids: CARDPGESINEQFF.

V usage is TRBV7-2 and J usage is TRBJ2-2; D ambiguous. The V end was cut by 1 base, the J end by 5 bases, with 8 bases between. Germline values: CDR1 SGHTA, CDR2 FQGNSA. The CDR3 is 14 residues long. For the CDR3, the DNA is TGTGCCAGCAGCTTAGTACGGAGTACCGGGGAGCTGTTTTTT. This encodes CASSLVRSTGELFF.

This clone was observed a few times. The chain recombines TRBV12-1 with TRBJ1-1; TRBD1, the table's D call, was not compared with the DNA. TRBV12-1 is recorded as a pseudogene. This CDR3 contains 13 residues. CDR3 sequence: CASSFEGYTEAFF. CDR3 coding DNA: TGTGCCAGCAGCTTTGAGGGGTACACTGAAGCTTTCTTT.

J is TRBJ2-3 and V is TRBV3-1 (or the pseudogene TRBV3-2), with D perhaps matching TRBD2 (6 bases). There are 16 residues in the CDR3. The germline V gene has CDR1 LGHDT and CDR2 YNNKEL (reference sequence). V was trimmed by 1 base and J by 1 base, leaving 12 bases between them. CDR3 sequence: CASSQGASARTDTQYF. The CDR3 DNA reads TGTGCCAGCAGCCAAGGGGCTAGCGCGCGCACAGATACGCAGTATTTT.

The rearrangement links TRBV11-3 to TRBJ2-2; D possibly corresponds to TRBD2 (5 bases). The CDR3 consists of 13 residues. The V and J ends lost 6 bases and 4 bases respectively, with 9 bases between them. Germline CDR1 is SGHNT and CDR2 is YENEEA. The CDR3 here is CASRGGVTGELFF. In DNA, the CDR3 is TGTGCCAGCAGAGGAGGTGTCACCGGGGAGCTGTTTTTT.

The chain couples TRBV27 to TRBJ1-3; 7 bases match TRBD1. Germline lookup yields CDR1 MNHEY and CDR2 SMNVEV (reference sequence). The V gene end was trimmed by 2 bases and the J gene end by 4 bases; junction bases not matched to a gene: 2. This CDR3 is 14 amino acids long. CDR3 protein: CASSLRQGGNTIYF. CDR3 coding DNA: TGTGCCAGCAGTTTACGACAGGGAGGAAACACCATATATTTT.

The V gene is TRBV4-3, the J gene TRBJ2-7; possibly TRBD1 for D (6 bases). The V end was cut by 1 base, the J end by 0 bases, with 10 bases between. Germline CDR1 and CDR2: LGHNA and YSLEER. The length of the CDR3 is 15 residues. CDR3 nucleotide sequence: TGCGCCAGCAGCCAAGTTTTGGACAGCTCCTACGAGCAGTACTTC. Translating it yields CASSQVLDSSYEQYF.

The genes are TRBV3-1 (or the pseudogene TRBV3-2) and TRBJ1-1; D remains ambiguous. Germline CDR1 and CDR2: LGHDT and YNNKEL (reference sequence). V lost 1 base to trimming and J lost 5 bases, with 8 bases between them. The CDR3 loop spans 13 amino acids. CDR3 sequence reads: CASSQVFATEAFF. The CDR3 bases are TGTGCCAGCAGCCAAGTGTTTGCGACTGAAGCTTTCTTT.

The gene calls are TRBV19 and TRBJ2-1; TRBD2 matches at 11 bases. The CDR3 is made up of 17 amino acids. The junction had 10 bases not matched to a gene; V was cut back by 6 bases and J by 3 bases. Germline CDR1 reads LNHDA; CDR2 reads SQIVND (reference sequence). CDR3: CASRPSTSGIVYNEQFF. In DNA, the CDR3 is TGTGCCAGTAGACCATCGACTAGCGGGATTGTCTACAATGAGCAGTTCTTC.

The chain uses TRBV24-1 and TRBJ2-3; TRBD2 might be the D (5 bases). The germline gives CDR1 KGHDR, CDR2 SFDVKD. This CDR3 comprises 14 residues. With 8 bases removed from V and 1 base from J, the gap between germline ends came to 12 bases. CDR3 sequence (DNA): TGTGCCACCAAGTCGCGGGTCGGCACAGATACGCAGTATTTT. Protein: CATKSRVGTDTQYF.

This clone has only one observation. This chain joins TRBV9 and TRBJ2-3, with D possibly being TRBD1 (5 bases). The germline V gene encodes CDR1 SGDLS and CDR2 YYNGEE. The V gene lost 0 bases and the J gene lost 4 bases, with 9 bases spanning the gap. The CDR3 sequence is 14 residues long. The CDR3 protein is CASSVDQGSDTQYF. For the CDR3, the DNA is TGTGCCAGCAGCGTAGATCAGGGCTCAGATACGCAGTATTTT.

V and J are TRBV6-2 or TRBV6-3 and TRBJ2-3; the D gene is possibly TRBD2 (6 bases). Between the trimmed V and J ends, which lost 4 bases and 4 bases, there was a span of 12 bases. The length of the CDR3 is 14 residues. Germline V gene data show CDR1 as MNHEY and CDR2 as SVGEGT. CDR3 protein: CASSLTGEADTQYF. CDR3 nucleotide sequence: TGTGCCAGCAGTTTGACGGGGGAGGCAGATACGCAGTATTTT.

The chain recombines TRBV7-9 with TRBJ1-6; D may be TRBD1 (6 bases). This CDR3 has 13 residues. Trimming removed 7 bases at V and 7 bases at J, with 11 bases between. Germline CDR1 reads SEHNR; CDR2 reads FQNEAQ (reference sequence). The chain's CDR3 is CASTGAGNSPLHF. CDR3 DNA: TGTGCCAGCACAGGGGCTGGAAATTCACCCCTCCACTTT.

This clone is a singleton in its sample. V and J are TRBV9 and TRBJ2-1, with a tentative D call TRBD1 (6 bases). V was pared by 4 bases and J by 6 bases, with 20 bases between. From germline, CDR1 is SGDLS and CDR2 YYNGEE. The CDR3 runs 16 residues. The CDR3 sequence is CASSFHRVAVRNEQFF. CDR3 nucleotide sequence: TGTGCCAGCAGCTTTCACAGGGTAGCCGTCCGCAATGAGCAGTTCTTC.

The rearrangement joins TRBV7-9 to TRBJ2-2; 14 bases fit TRBD2. CDR1 is SEHNR and CDR2 is FQNEAQ in the germline V gene (reference sequence). This CDR3 has 18 residues. Trimming removed 0 bases from V and 7 bases from J; junction bases left unmatched: 7. Here the CDR3 reads CASSLAGLAGVRSGELFF. CDR3 DNA sequence: TGTGCCAGCAGCTTAGCGGGACTAGCGGGAGTAAGAAGCGGGGAGCTGTTTTTT.

This chain uses TRBV12-3 or TRBV12-4 with TRBJ1-3; D remains unclear. Trimming shortened V by 3 bases and J by 1 base, and 4 bases separated the two germline ends. This CDR3 has 13 amino acids. CDR3 sequence reads: CASSFGSGNTIYF. DNA of the CDR3: TGTGCCAGCAGTTTCGGGTCTGGAAACACCATATATTTT.

The V call is TRBV30, the J call TRBJ2-7, with 11 positions matching TRBD2. The V and J ends lost 3 bases and 3 bases, in that order; junction bases with no gene match: 25. The germline V gene has CDR1 GTSNPN and CDR2 SVGIG (reference sequence). The CDR3 extends over 21 amino acids. CDR3 DNA: TGTGCCTGGAGGGGTACTAGCGGGAGAGGTGGCCTAAAAGCCACAGGCTACGAGCAGTACTTC. Its protein is CAWRGTSGRGGLKATGYEQYF.

The chain couples TRBV6-5 to TRBJ2-1; D might be TRBD2 (6 bases). Trimming pared 8 bases from V and 8 bases from J, leaving 16 bases between. The CDR3 totals 13 residues. Germline V gives CDR1 MNHEY, CDR2 SVGAGI. The CDR3 coding sequence is TGTGCCAGCCATCGAGCGGGCCTCGATGAGCAGTTCTTC. Protein sequence: CASHRAGLDEQFF.

The V and J genes are TRBV10-2 and TRBJ2-1; 9 nucleotides line up with TRBD2. Germline V gene data show CDR1 as WSHSY and CDR2 as SAAADI. CDR3 length: 14 amino acids. V shed 5 bases, J shed 5 bases, and the junction held 4 bases outside the gene matches. CDR3 sequence reads: CASSLAGSDNEQFF. CDR3 DNA: TGCGCCAGCAGTCTAGCGGGGTCAGACAATGAGCAGTTCTTC.

This clone was detected only once. The rearrangement uses TRBV2 and TRBJ2-5, with 11 bases aligning to TRBD2. The CDR3 consists of 16 residues. Trimming removed 4 bases from V and 5 bases from J; junction bases left unmatched: 9. Germline-derived CDR1 and CDR2 are SNHLY and FYNNEI. As DNA, the CDR3 is TGTGCCAGCAGTGTACTAGCGGGGGCCTCTGGGGAGACCCAGTACTTC. Translated: CASSVLAGASGETQYF. The entire variable domain, with the rest obtained from reference TRBV2 and TRBJ2-5, is as follows: EPEVTQTPSHQVTQMGQEVILRCVPISNHLYFYWYRQILGQKVEFLVSFYNNEISEKSEIFDDQFSVERPDGSNFTLKIRSTKLEDSAMYFCASSVLAGASGETQYFGPGTRLLVL.